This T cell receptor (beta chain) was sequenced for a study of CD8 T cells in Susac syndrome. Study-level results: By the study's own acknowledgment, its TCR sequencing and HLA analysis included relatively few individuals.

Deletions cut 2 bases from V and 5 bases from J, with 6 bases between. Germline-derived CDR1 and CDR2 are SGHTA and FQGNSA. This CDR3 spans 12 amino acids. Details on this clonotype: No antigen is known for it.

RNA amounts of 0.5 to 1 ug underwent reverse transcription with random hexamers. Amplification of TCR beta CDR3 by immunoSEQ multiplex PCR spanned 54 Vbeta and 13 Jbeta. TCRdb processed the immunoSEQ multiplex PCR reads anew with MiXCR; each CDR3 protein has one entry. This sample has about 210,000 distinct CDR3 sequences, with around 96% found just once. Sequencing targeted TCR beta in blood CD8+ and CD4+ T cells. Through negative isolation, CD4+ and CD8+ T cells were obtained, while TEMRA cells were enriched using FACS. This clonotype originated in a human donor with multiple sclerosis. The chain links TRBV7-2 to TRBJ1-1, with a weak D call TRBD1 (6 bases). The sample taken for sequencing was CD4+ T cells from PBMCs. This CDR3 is CASSLRGTEAFF. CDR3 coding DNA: TGTGCCAGCAGCTTAAGGGGGACTGAAGCTTTCTTT.